This T cell receptor beta chain was sequenced in a study of cytomegalovirus exposure and HLA in healthy donors. Study-level results: The later analysis indicated that the majority of CMV-associated TCR beta chains appeared HLA-restricted.

Comment on this clone: The antigen is not known. No DNA is shown, since the ends of the CDR3 on it are uncertain; the CDR3 is the one TCRdb lists.

Both 60 Vbeta primers and 13 Jbeta primers went into the PCR. Sequencing used immunoSEQ multiplex PCR; TCRdb keeps in-frame clones, though not all of them. Of 150,000 to 200,000 clones listed, about 80% are singletons. Donors in the study were healthy people who gave bone marrow. The CDR3 region is 13 residues in length, termini included. The germline gives CDR1 SNHLY, CDR2 FYNNEI. This receptor was taken from a man aged 30 to 39 in good health and CMV-seropositive. The chain uses TRBV2 and TRBJ1-2; the listed D gene, TRBD1, was not tested against the DNA. The material sequenced was PBMCs. The CDR3: CASSEVGTGSHLF.